This T cell receptor beta chain was obtained from a study of tumor-infiltrating lymphocytes in primary liver carcinoma. Making TCR beta cDNA involved around 510 ng total RNA and a constant-region primer. Libraries covering TCR beta were generated through three nested multiplex PCR rounds (using a slightly modified ARM-PCR). The two initial PCR rounds, approximately 10 cycles each, used TRBV1-TRBV30 forward and C-beta reverse primers. TCRdb redid the calling of the multiplex PCR reads with MiXCR, one entry per CDR3 protein. The sample lists fewer than 350,000 distinct CDR3 sequences; approximately 65% were seen once. The junction had 11 bases not matched to a gene; V was cut back by 5 bases and J by 9 bases. Looked up from germline, CDR1 is SGHAT and CDR2 is FQDESV (reference sequence). The CDR3 runs to 16 residues. Germline DNA was extracted too, while blood RNA derived from unsorted whole blood.

The sample comprised peripheral blood. This sequence was found in a man between 35 and 55 years old with primary liver carcinoma and hepatitis B virus infection. The V and J genes are TRBV11-1 and TRBJ2-3, with 13 bases aligning to TRBD2. In nucleotides, the CDR3 is TGTGCCAGCAGCCTGGGACTAGCGGGAACCAGTGACACGCAGTATTTT. Translated, it gives CASSLGLAGTSDTQYF.